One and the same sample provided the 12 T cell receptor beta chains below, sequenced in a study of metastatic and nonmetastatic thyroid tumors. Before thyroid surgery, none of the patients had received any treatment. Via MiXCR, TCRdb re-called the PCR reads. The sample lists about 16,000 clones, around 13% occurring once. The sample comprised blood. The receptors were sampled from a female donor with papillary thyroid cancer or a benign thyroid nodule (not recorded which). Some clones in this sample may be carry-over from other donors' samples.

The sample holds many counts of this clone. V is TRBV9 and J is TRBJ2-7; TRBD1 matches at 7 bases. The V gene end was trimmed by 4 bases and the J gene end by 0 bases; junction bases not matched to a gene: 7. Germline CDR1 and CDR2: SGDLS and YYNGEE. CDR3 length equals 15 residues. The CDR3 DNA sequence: TGTGCCAGCAGCCCCCGGGACAGCTACTCCTACGAGCAGTACTTC. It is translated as CASSPRDSYSYEQYF. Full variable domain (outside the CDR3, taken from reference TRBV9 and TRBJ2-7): DSGVTQTPKHLITATGQRVTLRCSPRSGDLSVYWYQQSLDQGLQFLIQYYNGEERAKGNILERFSAQQFPDLHSELNLSSLELGDSALYFCASSPRDSYSYEQYFGPGTRLTVT.

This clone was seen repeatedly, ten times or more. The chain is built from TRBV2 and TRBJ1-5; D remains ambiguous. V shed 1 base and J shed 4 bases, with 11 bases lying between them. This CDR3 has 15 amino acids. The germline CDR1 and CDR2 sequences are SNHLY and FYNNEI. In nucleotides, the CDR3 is TGTGCCAGCAGTGAAGGTATGGGATCGAATCAGCCCCAGCATTTT. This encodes CASSEGMGSNQPQHF. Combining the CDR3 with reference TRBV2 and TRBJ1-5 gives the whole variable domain EPEVTQTPSHQVTQMGQEVILRCVPISNHLYFYWYRQILGQKVEFLVSFYNNEISEKSEIFDDQFSVERPDGSNFTLKIRSTKLEDSAMYFCASSEGMGSNQPQHFGDGTRLSIL.

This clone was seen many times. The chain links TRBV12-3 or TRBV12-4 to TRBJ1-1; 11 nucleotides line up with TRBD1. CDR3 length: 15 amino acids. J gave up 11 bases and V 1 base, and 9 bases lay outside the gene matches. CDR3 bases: TGTGCCAGCAGTTTAGGCCCTGGGACAGGGGGGGGGGCTTTCTTT. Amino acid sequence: CASSLGPGTGGGAFF.

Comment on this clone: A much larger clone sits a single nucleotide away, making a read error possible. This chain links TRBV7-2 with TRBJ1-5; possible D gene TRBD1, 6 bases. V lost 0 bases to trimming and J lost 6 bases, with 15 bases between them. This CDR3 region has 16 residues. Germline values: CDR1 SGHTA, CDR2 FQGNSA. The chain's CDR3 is CASSLAAGESGQPQHF. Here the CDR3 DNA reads TGTGCCAGCAGCTTAGCGGCAGGGGAAAGTGGTCAGCCCCAGCATTTT.

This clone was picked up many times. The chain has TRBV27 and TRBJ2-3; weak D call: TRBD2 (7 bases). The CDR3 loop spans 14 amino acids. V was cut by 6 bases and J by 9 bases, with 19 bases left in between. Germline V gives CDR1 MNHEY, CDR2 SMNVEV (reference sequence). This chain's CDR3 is CASSAGGPGGTQYF. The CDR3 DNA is TGTGCCAGCAGCGCCGGGGGGCCTGGGGGGACGCAGTATTTT.

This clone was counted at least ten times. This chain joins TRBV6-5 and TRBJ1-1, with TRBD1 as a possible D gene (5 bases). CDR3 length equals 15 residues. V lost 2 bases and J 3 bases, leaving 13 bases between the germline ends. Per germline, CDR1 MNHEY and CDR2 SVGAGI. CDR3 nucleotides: TGTGCCAGCAGTTACCTCGGCAGGGATCACACTGAAGCTTTCTTT. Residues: CASSYLGRDHTEAFF.

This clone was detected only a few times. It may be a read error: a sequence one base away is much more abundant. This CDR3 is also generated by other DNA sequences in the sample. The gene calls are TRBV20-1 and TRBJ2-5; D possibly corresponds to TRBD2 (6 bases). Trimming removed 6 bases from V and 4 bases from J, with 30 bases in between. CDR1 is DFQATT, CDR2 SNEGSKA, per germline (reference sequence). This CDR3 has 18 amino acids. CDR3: CSALERRGGPSGRETQYF. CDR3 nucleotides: TGCAGTGCCCTCGAAAGAAGGGGAGGCCCCTCTGGTAGAGAGACCCAGTACTTC.

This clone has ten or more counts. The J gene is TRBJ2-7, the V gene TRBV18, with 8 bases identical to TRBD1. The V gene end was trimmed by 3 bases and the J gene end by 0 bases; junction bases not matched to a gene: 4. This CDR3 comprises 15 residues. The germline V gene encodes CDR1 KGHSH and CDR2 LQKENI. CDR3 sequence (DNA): TGTGCCAGCTCACCCCGGGACAGGAGCTCCTACGAGCAGTACTTC. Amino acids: CASSPRDRSSYEQYF.

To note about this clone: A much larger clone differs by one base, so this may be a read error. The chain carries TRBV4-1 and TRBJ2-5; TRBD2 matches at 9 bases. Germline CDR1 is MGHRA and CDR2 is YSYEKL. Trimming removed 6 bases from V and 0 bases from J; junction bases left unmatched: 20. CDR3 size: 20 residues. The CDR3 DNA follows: TGCGCCAGCAGTCAGGGCCGAATGAGCGGGGGGCCGCGCCACCAAGAGACCCAGTACTTC. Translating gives CASSQGRMSGGPRHQETQYF.

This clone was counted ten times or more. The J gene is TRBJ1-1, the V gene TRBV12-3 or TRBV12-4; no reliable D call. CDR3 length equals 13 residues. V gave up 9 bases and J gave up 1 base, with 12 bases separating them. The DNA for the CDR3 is TGTGCCAGTAAAGATTGGGCGAACACTGAAGCTTTCTTT. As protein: CASKDWANTEAFF.

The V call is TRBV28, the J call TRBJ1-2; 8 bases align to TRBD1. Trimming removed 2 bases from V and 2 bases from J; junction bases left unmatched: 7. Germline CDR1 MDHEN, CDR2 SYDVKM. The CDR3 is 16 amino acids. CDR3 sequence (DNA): TGTGCCAGCAGTTTAGGGCAGGGGGCCGCAAACTATGGCTACACCTTC. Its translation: CASSLGQGAANYGYTF.

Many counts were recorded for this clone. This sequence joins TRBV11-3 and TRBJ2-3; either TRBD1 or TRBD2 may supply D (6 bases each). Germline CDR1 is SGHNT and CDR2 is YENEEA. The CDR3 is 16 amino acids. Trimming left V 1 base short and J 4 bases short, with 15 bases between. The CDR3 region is CASSLVPGGGPDTQYF. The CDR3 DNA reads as TGTGCCAGCAGCTTAGTCCCCGGGGGCGGACCAGATACGCAGTATTTT.